This T cell receptor (beta chain) was captured by sequencing in a study of T cell responses to AZD1222 COVID-19 vaccine. Germline V gene lookup returns CDR1 SGHTA and CDR2 FQGNSA. The V end was cut by 1 base, the J end by 6 bases, with 10 bases between. The CDR3 is 14 amino acids. General study findings and limits: Donors were chiefly white British, with a greater number of females, and clonal diversity was perhaps underestimated.

Concerning this clone itself: The antigen is unknown.

Profiled with immunoSEQ multiplex PCR; TCRdb holds only in-frame clones, not every one. The sample records about 93,000 clones, 80% to 90% being singletons. This receptor was taken from an adult in good health. The chain employs TRBV7-2 and TRBJ2-1; D possibly uses TRBD1 or TRBD2 (5 bases each). This material consisted of peripheral blood, taken on day 0 of AZD1222 vaccination. CDR3 region: CASSLGRDLNEQFF. CDR3 nucleotides: TGTGCCAGCAGCTTAGGCCGGGACCTCAATGAGCAGTTCTTC.